These 3 T cell receptor beta chains came from one sample sequenced in a study of T-cell reconstitution after alpha-beta-depleted transplantation in children. The library targeted TCRbeta and was prepared with unique molecular identifiers. TCRdb reanalysed the PCR reads using MiXCR and keeps one entry per CDR3 protein. The data show 300,000 to 400,000 distinct CDR3 sequences, about a sixth seen once. This sample comprised PBMCs, mostly from graft donor cells, obtained 360 days after TCRalphabeta/CD19-depleted stem cell transplant. These receptors were collected from a male patient aged 2-10 years who had a stem cell transplant for acute lymphoblastic leukemia, so the T cells may come from the graft donor.

This clonotype has at least ten counts. The V and J genes are TRBV5-6 and TRBJ2-5; D remains ambiguous. The V gene's germline CDR1 is SGHDT and CDR2 YYEEEE. Trimming cost V 3 bases and J 5 bases, with 8 bases left between them. The CDR3 loop spans 12 amino acids. CDR3 residues: CASSWVLETQYF. CDR3 nucleotide sequence: TGTGCCAGCAGCTGGGTACTCGAGACCCAGTACTTC.

This clonotype was detected ten times or more. This rearrangement joins TRBV12-3 or TRBV12-4 to TRBJ2-2; D possibly corresponds to TRBD1 (6 bases). This CDR3 has 16 amino acids. Trimming took off 3 bases at V and 5 bases at J, with 16 bases between the two ends. The CDR3 protein is CASSLGQGIGTGELFF. The CDR3 DNA reads TGTGCCAGCAGTTTGGGTCAGGGGATAGGAACCGGGGAGCTGTTTTTT.

This clonotype was picked up a small number of times. The V call is TRBV28, the J call TRBJ2-1, with TRBD1 matching 9 bases. The length of the CDR3 is 15 residues. The germline CDR1 and CDR2 sequences are MDHEN and SYDVKM. Germline trimming cut 5 bases from V and 6 bases from J; bases unmatched to any gene: 8. CDR3 protein: CASSRDRGFFNEQFF. The CDR3 DNA reads as TGTGCCAGCAGTCGCGACAGGGGGTTCTTCAATGAGCAGTTCTTC. The complete variable domain, with remaining parts taken from reference TRBV28 and TRBJ2-1, reads DVKVTQSSRYLVKRTGEKVFLECVQDMDHENMFWYRQDPGLGLRLIYFSYDVKMKEKGDIPEGYSVSREKKERFSLILESASTNQTSMYLCASSRDRGFFNEQFFGPGTRLTVL.